A selection of T cell receptor beta chains follows, all from one sample in a study of T cell responses to AZD1222 COVID-19 vaccine. Produced via immunoSEQ multiplex PCR; TCRdb's table is partial and in-frame only. The table includes some 120,000 clones, 88% detected once. This specimen was peripheral blood, taken on day 0 of AZD1222 vaccination. The receptors come from an adult in good health. CDR3s include the opening cysteine and the closing phenylalanine or tryptophan. The order of the fields is CDR3 DNA, CDR3 protein, J gene, clone size, D gene, V gene. D genes are given only for firm matches. Where a row states a size, it is once, few, many or the class of an expanded clone; other rows omit it.

TGTGCCAGCAGTTTCCAGGACAGTAGCGGCTACACCTTC,CASSFQDSSGYTF,TRBJ1-2,.,.,TRBV28
TGCGCCAGCAGTGAGTCATCGACAGGGAACGGAGGCTACACCTTC,CASSESSTGNGGYTF,TRBJ1-2,.,TRBD1,TRBV10-1
TGCGCCAGCAGCCAAGATCCTAGAAGGGCGAACACCGGGGAGCTGTTTTTT,CASSQDPRRANTGELFF,TRBJ2-2,.,.,TRBV4-1
TGCAGCGTTGCGAGCCCTAGCACAGATACGCAGTATTTT,CSVASPSTDTQYF,TRBJ2-3,.,.,TRBV29-1
TGTGCCAGCAGTTCCTCGACAGGGGGTGAGACTGAAGCTTTCTTT,CASSSSTGGETEAFF,TRBJ1-1,.,TRBD1,TRBV6-6
TGCAGTGGGGGCAGGGGACAGGAGTCCTACGAGCAGTACTTC,CSGGRGQESYEQYF,TRBJ2-7,.,TRBD1,TRBV29-1
TGTGCCAGCAGTGGAGGGAACTATGGCTACACCTTC,CASSGGNYGYTF,TRBJ1-2,.,.,TRBV2
TGTGCCAGCCGGGACAGGGGCGAGAAAAAACTGTTTTTT,CASRDRGEKKLFF,TRBJ1-4,once,TRBD1,TRBV19
TGTGCCAGCAGCTTGGGACAGAAACACAGCGAAGCTTTCTTT,CASSLGQKHSEAFF,TRBJ1-1,.,.,TRBV5-8
TGTGCCAGCAGCCGTGGGACTAGCGGGAGCAATGAGCAGTTCTTC,CASSRGTSGSNEQFF,TRBJ2-1,.,TRBD2,TRBV3-1/TRBV3-2
TGCAGCGCCAACTACTGGACAGGGGAAGACGACTATGGCTACACCTTC,CSANYWTGEDDYGYTF,TRBJ1-2,.,TRBD1,TRBV29-1
TGCGCCAGCAGCCCGGGACAGACTCAAGAGACCCAGTACTTC,CASSPGQTQETQYF,TRBJ2-5,once,TRBD1,TRBV5-1
TGCGCCAGCAGTGACAGGGTGAGGGAAAAACTGTTTTTT,CASSDRVREKLFF,TRBJ1-4,.,.,TRBV10-2
TGTGCCAGCAGTGATCGAGCGGGGGGAAGTAGTAGATACGAGCAGTACTTC,CASSDRAGGSSRYEQYF,TRBJ2-7,.,TRBD2,TRBV25-1
TGTGCTAGTGTCGGCCGGGGGGTGGTGGCTTTCTTT,CASVGRGVVAFF,TRBJ1-1,.,.,TRBV12-5
TGTGCCAGCAGCTCCCGTCTAGCGGGGGGCCACCCTAGCACAGATACGCAGTATTTT,CASSSRLAGGHPSTDTQYF,TRBJ2-3,.,TRBD2,TRBV9
TGTGCCAGCAGCCCCCGCCTGCCGGGACAGGGTATCTACGAGCAGTACTTC,CASSPRLPGQGIYEQYF,TRBJ2-7,once,TRBD1,TRBV6-2/TRBV6-3
TGTGCCAGCAGTCCGGGACAGGGAGATGAGCAGTTCTTC,CASSPGQGDEQFF,TRBJ2-1,.,TRBD1,TRBV28
TGTGCCAGCAGCTTAGTTGGACTCCAGTCTGGAAACACCATATATTTT,CASSLVGLQSGNTIYF,TRBJ1-3,.,.,TRBV7-2
TGCGCCAGCAGCCCCCAGGTGCCCGATGAAAAACTGTTTTTT,CASSPQVPDEKLFF,TRBJ1-4,.,.,TRBV5-1
TGTGCCAGCAGCCCAAGCGGGACCGCCCGTCAGCCCCAGCATTTT,CASSPSGTARQPQHF,TRBJ1-5,.,.,TRBV7-9
TGTGCCAGCAGGGGACCAGGGAAAGAGACCCAGTACTTC,CASRGPGKETQYF,TRBJ2-5,.,.,TRBV7-9
TGTGCCAGCAGTGATTTGGGGGGAGGGGGCGAGCAGCCCCAGCATTTT,CASSDLGGGGEQPQHF,TRBJ1-5,.,TRBD1,TRBV25-1
TGCAGCGTTGGGGACAGGGCGAACACCGGGGAGCTGTTTTTT,CSVGDRANTGELFF,TRBJ2-2,.,TRBD1,TRBV29-1
TGTGCCAGCAGCGAACAGGATCCAGCTCTAGCTTTCTTT,CASSEQDPALAFF,TRBJ1-1,.,.,TRBV12-3/TRBV12-4
TGTGCCAGCGGCGACCGGGACAGTTACGAGCAGTACTTC,CASGDRDSYEQYF,TRBJ2-7,.,TRBD1,TRBV6-6
TGTGCCAGCAGGGACCCCGGGACAGGGGGCTCTGGCTACACCTTC,CASRDPGTGGSGYTF,TRBJ1-2,.,TRBD1,TRBV7-8
TGTGCCAGCAGCCGTGAGGCTAGCACCTACGAGCAGTACTTC,CASSREASTYEQYF,TRBJ2-7,.,.,TRBV5-4
TGTGCCAGCAGTTCGGACAGAATGAACACTGAAGCTTTCTTT,CASSSDRMNTEAFF,TRBJ1-1,.,.,TRBV28
TGCGCCAGCAGCTTCGGCGGGAGGGCCGGGGAGCTGTTTTTT,CASSFGGRAGELFF,TRBJ2-2,.,TRBD2,TRBV5-1
TGCGCCAGCAGCTTGGACAAGAACACCGGGGAGCTGTTTTTT,CASSLDKNTGELFF,TRBJ2-2,.,.,TRBV5-1
TGTGCCAGCAGCTTAATCTTATCCGGTACGGTGAATAATTCACCCCTCCACTTT,CASSLILSGTVNNSPLHF,TRBJ1-6,.,.,TRBV11-2
TGCGCCAGCAGCTTGGCGGAGGACTACAATGAGCAGTTCTTC,CASSLAEDYNEQFF,TRBJ2-1,.,.,TRBV5-1
TGTGCCAGCAGCCGGCAGGGGGTTATTGGAAACACCATATATTTT,CASSRQGVIGNTIYF,TRBJ1-3,.,TRBD1,TRBV5-6
TGTGCCACCAGCAAGGGACAGAGCTACGAGCAGTACTTC,CATSKGQSYEQYF,TRBJ2-7,once,TRBD1,TRBV15
TGTGCCAGCAGTTTCCAGGGTTACCAAGAGACCCAGTACTTC,CASSFQGYQETQYF,TRBJ2-5,.,.,TRBV28
TGTGCCAGCAGGACAGGTCCTAACTATGGCTACACCTTC,CASRTGPNYGYTF,TRBJ1-2,.,.,TRBV12-3/TRBV12-4
TGTGCCATCGAATCGACAGGGGGCGGGAGCACAGATACGCAGTATTTT,CAIESTGGGSTDTQYF,TRBJ2-3,.,TRBD1,TRBV10-3
TGTGCCAGCAGCTTGGCGGGTCGGGGTGGAGGCTACACCTTC,CASSLAGRGGGYTF,TRBJ1-2,.,.,TRBV5-4
TGTGCCAGCTCACCTAACGGTTTAGGGACAGCCAGCTCACCCCTCCACTTT,CASSPNGLGTASSPLHF,TRBJ1-6,once,TRBD1,TRBV18
TGTGCCAGCAGCATATTATCGGGACAGGCAAGCAATCAGCCCCAGCATTTT,CASSILSGQASNQPQHF,TRBJ1-5,.,TRBD1,TRBV2
TGTGCCAGCAGTTACCAGGGCTCGGATCAGCCCCAGCATTTT,CASSYQGSDQPQHF,TRBJ1-5,.,.,TRBV6-5
TGCGCCAGCAGCCAAGATCGGACAGGGGGAGGCGAGACCCAGTACTTC,CASSQDRTGGGETQYF,TRBJ2-5,.,TRBD1,TRBV4-3
TGTGCCAGCAGTGAATCCCCTAACTATGGCTACACCTTC,CASSESPNYGYTF,TRBJ1-2,.,.,TRBV25-1